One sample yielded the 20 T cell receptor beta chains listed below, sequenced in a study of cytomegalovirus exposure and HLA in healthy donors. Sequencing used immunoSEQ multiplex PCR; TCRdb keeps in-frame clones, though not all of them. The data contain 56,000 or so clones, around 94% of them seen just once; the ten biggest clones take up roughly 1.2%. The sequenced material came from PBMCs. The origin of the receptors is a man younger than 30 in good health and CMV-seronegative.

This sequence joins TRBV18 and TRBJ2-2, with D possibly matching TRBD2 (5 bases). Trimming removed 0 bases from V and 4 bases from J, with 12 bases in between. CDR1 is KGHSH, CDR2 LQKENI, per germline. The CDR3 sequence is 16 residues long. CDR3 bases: TGTGCCAGCTCACCACCGATGGGAGAGAGCACCGGGGAGCTGTTTTTT. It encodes CASSPPMGESTGELFF.

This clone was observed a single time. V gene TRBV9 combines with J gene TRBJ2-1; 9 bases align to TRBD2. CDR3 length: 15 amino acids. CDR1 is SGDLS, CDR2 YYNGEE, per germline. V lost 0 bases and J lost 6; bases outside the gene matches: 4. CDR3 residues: CASSVGLAGSNEQFF. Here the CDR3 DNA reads TGTGCCAGCAGCGTAGGGCTAGCGGGATCCAATGAGCAGTTCTTC. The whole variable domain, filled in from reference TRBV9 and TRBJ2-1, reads DSGVTQTPKHLITATGQRVTLRCSPRSGDLSVYWYQQSLDQGLQFLIQYYNGEERAKGNILERFSAQQFPDLHSELNLSSLELGDSALYFCASSVGLAGSNEQFFGPGTRLTVL.

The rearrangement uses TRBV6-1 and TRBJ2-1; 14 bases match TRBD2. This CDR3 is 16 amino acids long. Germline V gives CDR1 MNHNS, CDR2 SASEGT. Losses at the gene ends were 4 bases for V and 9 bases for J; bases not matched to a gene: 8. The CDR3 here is CASSGLAGGNGGEQFF. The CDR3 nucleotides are TGTGCCAGCAGTGGACTAGCGGGAGGGAATGGGGGTGAGCAGTTCTTC.

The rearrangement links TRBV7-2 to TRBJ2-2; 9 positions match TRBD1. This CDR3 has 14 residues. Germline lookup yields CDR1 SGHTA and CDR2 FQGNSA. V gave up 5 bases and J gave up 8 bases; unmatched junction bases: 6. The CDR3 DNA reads TGTGCCAGCAGCAAGGACAGGGGTTGGGGGGAGCTGTTTTTT. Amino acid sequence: CASSKDRGWGELFF.

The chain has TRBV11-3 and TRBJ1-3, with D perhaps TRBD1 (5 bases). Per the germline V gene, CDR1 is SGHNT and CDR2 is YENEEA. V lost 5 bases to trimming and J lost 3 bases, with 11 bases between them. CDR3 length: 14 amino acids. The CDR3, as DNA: TGTGCCAGCAGCCTGGGCAGGGATGGAAACACCATATATTTT. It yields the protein CASSLGRDGNTIYF.

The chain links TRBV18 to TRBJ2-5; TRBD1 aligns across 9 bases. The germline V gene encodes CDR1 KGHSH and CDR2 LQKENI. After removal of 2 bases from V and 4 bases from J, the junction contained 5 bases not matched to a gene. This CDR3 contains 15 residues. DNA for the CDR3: TGTGCCAGCTCACCAAACTCGGGACAGGGAGAGACCCAGTACTTC. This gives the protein CASSPNSGQGETQYF.

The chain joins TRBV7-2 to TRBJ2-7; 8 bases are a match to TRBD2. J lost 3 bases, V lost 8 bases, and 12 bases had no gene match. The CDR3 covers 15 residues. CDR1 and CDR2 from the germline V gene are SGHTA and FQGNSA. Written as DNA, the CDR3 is TGTGCCAGCGGGCCCTCGGGGGGGGTGATCTACGAGCAGTACTTC. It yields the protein CASGPSGGVIYEQYF.

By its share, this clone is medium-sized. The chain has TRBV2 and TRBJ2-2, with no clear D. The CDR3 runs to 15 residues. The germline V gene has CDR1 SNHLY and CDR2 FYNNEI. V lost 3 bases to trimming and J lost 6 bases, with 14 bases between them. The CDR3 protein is CASSDMRLSPGELFF. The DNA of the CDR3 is TGTGCCAGCAGTGATATGAGATTGAGCCCCGGGGAGCTGTTTTTT.

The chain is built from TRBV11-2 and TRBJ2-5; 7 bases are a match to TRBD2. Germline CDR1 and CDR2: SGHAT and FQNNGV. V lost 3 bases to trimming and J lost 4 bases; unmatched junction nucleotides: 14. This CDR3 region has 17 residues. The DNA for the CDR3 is TGTGCCAGCAGCTTCGGGGCTAGCGGCGGTTGGGGAGAGACCCAGTACTTC. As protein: CASSFGASGGWGETQYF. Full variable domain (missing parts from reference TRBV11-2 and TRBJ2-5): EAGVAQSPRYKIIEKRQSVAFWCNPISGHATLYWYQQILGQGPKLLIQFQNNGVVDDSQLPKDRFSAERLKGVDSTLKIQPAKLEDSAVYLCASSFGASGGWGETQYFGPGTRLLVL.

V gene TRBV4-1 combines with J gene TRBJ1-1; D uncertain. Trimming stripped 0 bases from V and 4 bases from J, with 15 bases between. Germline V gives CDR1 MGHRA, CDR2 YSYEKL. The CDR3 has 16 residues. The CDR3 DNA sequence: TGCGCCAGCAGCCAAGATCACACAGCTTCGATCACTGAAGCTTTCTTT. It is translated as CASSQDHTASITEAFF.

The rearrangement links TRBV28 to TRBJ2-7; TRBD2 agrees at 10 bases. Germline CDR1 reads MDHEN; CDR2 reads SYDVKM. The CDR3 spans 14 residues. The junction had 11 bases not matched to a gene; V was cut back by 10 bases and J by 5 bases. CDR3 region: CATVSLAGANEQYF. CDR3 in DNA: TGTGCCACCGTATCTCTAGCGGGAGCTAACGAGCAGTACTTC.

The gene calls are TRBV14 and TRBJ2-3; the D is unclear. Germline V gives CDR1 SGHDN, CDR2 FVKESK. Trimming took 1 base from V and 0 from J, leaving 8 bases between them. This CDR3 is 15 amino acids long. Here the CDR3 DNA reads TGTGCCAGCAGCCAAGCATCGACTAGCACAGATACGCAGTATTTT. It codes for CASSQASTSTDTQYF.

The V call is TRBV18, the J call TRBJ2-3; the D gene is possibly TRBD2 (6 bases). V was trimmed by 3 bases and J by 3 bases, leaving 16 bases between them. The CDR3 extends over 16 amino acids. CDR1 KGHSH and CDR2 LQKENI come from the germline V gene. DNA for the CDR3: TGTGCCAGCTCACCGGGAATAGCGGTACGGACAGATACGCAGTATTTT. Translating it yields CASSPGIAVRTDTQYF.

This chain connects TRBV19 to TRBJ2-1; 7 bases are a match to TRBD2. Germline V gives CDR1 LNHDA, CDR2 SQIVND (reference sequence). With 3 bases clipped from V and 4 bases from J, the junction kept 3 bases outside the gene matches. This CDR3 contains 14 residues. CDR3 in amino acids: CASSMWEGYNEQFF. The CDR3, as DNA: TGTGCCAGTAGTATGTGGGAGGGGTACAATGAGCAGTTCTTC.

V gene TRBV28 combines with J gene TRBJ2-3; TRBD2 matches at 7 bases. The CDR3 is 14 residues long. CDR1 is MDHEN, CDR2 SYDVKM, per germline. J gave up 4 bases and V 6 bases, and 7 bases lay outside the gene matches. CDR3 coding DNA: TGTGCCAGCAGCTCAACTAGCGTTCCAGATACGCAGTATTTT. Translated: CASSSTSVPDTQYF.

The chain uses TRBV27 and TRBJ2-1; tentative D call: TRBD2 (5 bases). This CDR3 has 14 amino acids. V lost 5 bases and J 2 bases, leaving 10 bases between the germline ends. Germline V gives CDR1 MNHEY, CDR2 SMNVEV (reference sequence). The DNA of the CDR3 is TGTGCCAGCAGTGAACTAGAAACCTACAATGAGCAGTTCTTC. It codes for CASSELETYNEQFF.

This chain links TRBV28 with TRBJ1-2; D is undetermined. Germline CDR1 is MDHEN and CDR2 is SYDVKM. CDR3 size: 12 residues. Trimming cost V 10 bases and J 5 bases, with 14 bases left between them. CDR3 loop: CAIGVQQYGYTF. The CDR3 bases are TGTGCCATCGGGGTCCAGCAGTATGGCTACACCTTC.

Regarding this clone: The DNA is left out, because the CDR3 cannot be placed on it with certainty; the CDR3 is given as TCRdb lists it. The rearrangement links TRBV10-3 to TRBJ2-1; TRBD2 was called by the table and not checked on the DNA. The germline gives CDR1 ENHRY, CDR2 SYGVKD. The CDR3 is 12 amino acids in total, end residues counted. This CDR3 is CAISSSGDEQFF.

For the CDR3, the DNA is TGTGCCAGCCATTCAGCCGGAGGTGAAGCTTTCTTT. Encoded protein: CASHSAGGEAFF. The chain joins TRBV28 to TRBJ1-1; unclear D gene. This CDR3 spans 12 amino acids. Germline V gives CDR1 MDHEN, CDR2 SYDVKM. V was cut by 8 bases and J by 7 bases, with 14 bases left in between.

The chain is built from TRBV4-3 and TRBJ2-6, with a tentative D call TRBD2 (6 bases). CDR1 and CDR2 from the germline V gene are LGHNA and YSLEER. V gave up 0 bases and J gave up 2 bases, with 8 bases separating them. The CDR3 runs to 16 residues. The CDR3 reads CASSQDSGAGANVLTF. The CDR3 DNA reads TGCGCCAGCAGCCAAGATAGCGGAGCTGGGGCCAACGTCCTGACTTTC.